This is a list of T cell receptor beta chains from one sample in a study of blood T cell repertoires in COVID-19. The repertoire was sequenced with immunoSEQ multiplex PCR; TCRdb's copy has only in-frame clones and lacks some. Of roughly 250,000 clones listed, about 87% are singletons. The specimen was peripheral blood. The receptors were gathered from a woman between 45 and 60 years old with acute or convalescent COVID-19. The CDR3 runs from the conserved cysteine through the conserved F or W. D genes are given only for firm matches. Expanded clones get a size class; other rows say once, few or many, or leave the size out.

j_call	v_call	clone_size	d_call	cdr3_nt	cdr3_aa
TRBJ1-1	TRBV6-1	-	-	TGTGCCAGCAGTGAAGGAAAAGGGGGGAACACTGAAGCTTTCTTT	CASSEGKGGNTEAFF
TRBJ1-1	TRBV6-2/TRBV6-3	once	TRBD1	TGTGCCAGCAGTTACGTCCGGGACAGGGTAACTGAAGCTTTCTTT	CASSYVRDRVTEAFF
TRBJ2-7	TRBV2	-	TRBD2	TGTGCCAGCAGTTCCGGACTAGCGGGAGGCGAGCAGTACTTC	CASSSGLAGGEQYF
TRBJ1-6	TRBV2	-	-	TGTGCCAGCAGTGAGCAGGGAAATTCACCCCTCCACTTT	CASSEQGNSPLHF
TRBJ1-1	TRBV18	-	-	TGTGCCAGCTCACCAGCGGGGAACGCTGAAGCTTTCTTT	CASSPAGNAEAFF
TRBJ1-2	TRBV5-4	-	-	TGTGCCAGCAGCTTGGGCCGGGTCTACTATGGCTACACCTTC	CASSLGRVYYGYTF
TRBJ1-2	TRBV28	-	TRBD1	TGTGCCAGCAGTTACCGGGACAGGGGATCCTATGGCTACACCTTC	CASSYRDRGSYGYTF
TRBJ2-7	TRBV5-1	few	-	TGCGCCAGCAGCTCGTCCTACGAGCAGTACTTC	CASSSSYEQYF
TRBJ2-1	TRBV2	-	-	TGTGCCAGCGCGTGGACAGAGGATCCTAATGAGCAGTTCTTC	CASAWTEDPNEQFF
TRBJ2-1	TRBV5-1	-	-	TGCGCCAGCAGACAAGAGGAGAATGAGCAGTTCTTC	CASRQEENEQFF
TRBJ2-7	TRBV28	-	TRBD1	TGTGCCAGCAGTGACCAACCCTGGACAGGTCCCTACGAGCAGTACTTC	CASSDQPWTGPYEQYF
TRBJ2-7	TRBV7-2	-	TRBD1	TGTGCCAGCAGCCAAGACAGGGGCTCCTACGAGCAGTACTTC	CASSQDRGSYEQYF
TRBJ2-3	TRBV7-3	-	TRBD2	TGTGCCAGCAGCCTACTGACTAGCGGAGATACGCAGTATTTT	CASSLLTSGDTQYF
TRBJ2-7	TRBV5-1	-	TRBD1	TGCGCCAGCAGCTTGTCGTTCCTACCCGGGACAGGGTCCTACGAGCAGTACTTC	CASSLSFLPGTGSYEQYF
TRBJ2-1	TRBV28	-	-	TGTGCCAGCAGTCGACTGAATGAGCAGTTCTTC	CASSRLNEQFF